The 28 T cell receptor beta chains given below trace back to one sample, sequenced in a study of spatial heterogeneity in lung cancer. Described time point: sample taken at primary tumor resection. MiXCR was run by TCRdb on the 5' RACE reads, yielding one entry per CDR3 protein. The table has 75,000 or so distinct CDR3 sequences, about 8% seen once. The input for sequencing was PBMCs, taken at surgery. The source of these receptors is a male donor with early-stage non-small cell lung cancer.

This chain joins TRBV20-1 and TRBJ1-5; TRBD1 agrees at 7 bases. Germline V gives CDR1 DFQATT, CDR2 SNEGSKA (reference sequence). The CDR3 is 15 residues long. V was pared by 0 bases and J by 4 bases, with 6 bases of the junction left unmatched. CDR3 amino acids: CSARDSNRGNQPQHF. The CDR3 DNA sequence: TGCAGTGCTAGAGATTCGAACAGGGGAAATCAGCCCCAGCATTTT.

This clonotype was counted between two and nine times. The chain is built from TRBV18 and TRBJ1-4, with D perhaps matching TRBD1 (5 bases). This CDR3 contains 14 residues. Per germline, CDR1 KGHSH and CDR2 LQKENI. The V end was cut by 6 bases, the J end by 8 bases, with 16 bases between. Written as DNA, the CDR3 is TGTGCCAGCTCTCCCGGACAAGGGAAGGAAAAACTGTTTTTT. Protein: CASSPGQGKEKLFF.

As DNA, the CDR3 is TGTGCCAGCATCAACCGGCTACTAGCGGGACCCAACGCAGATACGCAGTATTTT. Translating gives CASINRLLAGPNADTQYF. The chain uses TRBV12-3 or TRBV12-4 and TRBJ2-3; 10 bases map to TRBD2. Trimming took 7 bases from V and 4 from J; bases not matched to a gene: 17. CDR3 length: 18 residues.

This clonotype was seen many times. The chain uses TRBV15 and TRBJ2-4, with D perhaps matching TRBD2 (6 bases). The CDR3 extends over 12 amino acids. The germline V and J ends were trimmed by 2 bases and 12 bases, with 11 bases remaining between them. Looked up from germline, CDR1 is LNHNV and CDR2 is YYDKDF (reference sequence). The CDR3 DNA reads TGTGCCACCAGCAGACAATCCGGGAGTCAGTACTTC. Translating gives CATSRQSGSQYF.

This clonotype was detected many times. This chain links TRBV20-1 with TRBJ2-1; TRBD1 is a possible D gene (6 bases). This CDR3 is 12 amino acids long. Germline assignment: CDR1 DFQATT and CDR2 SNEGSKA (reference sequence). The V gene lost 6 bases and the J gene lost 8 bases, with 14 bases spanning the gap. As DNA, the CDR3 is TGCAGTGCGGACAGCGATAACTATGAGCAGTTCTTC. This codes for CSADSDNYEQFF.

This chain links TRBV5-5 with TRBJ2-5; weak D call: TRBD2 (6 bases). The ends were cut back, 4 bases at V and 2 bases at J, with 9 bases in the middle. There are 13 residues in the CDR3. CDR1 and CDR2 from the germline V gene are SGHKS and YYEKEE (reference sequence). CDR3 in DNA: TGTGCCAGCAGCCGAGGGACTCAAGAGACCCAGTACTTC. Amino acids: CASSRGTQETQYF. The full variable domain, rest sourced from reference TRBV5-5 and TRBJ2-5, is DAGVTQSPTHLIKTRGQQVTLRCSPISGHKSVSWYQQVLGQGPQFIFQYYEKEERGRGNFPDRFSARQFPNYSSELNVNALLLGDSALYLCASSRGTQETQYFGPGTRLLVL.

The CDR3 bases are TGTGCCAGCAGCCCCCAGGGGCAGACAGGTCACACTGAAGCTTTCTTT. The encoded protein is CASSPQGQTGHTEAFF. The V call is TRBV7-9, the J call TRBJ1-1; D may be TRBD1 (6 bases). Trimming stripped 5 bases from V and 3 bases from J, with 19 bases between. Germline values: CDR1 SEHNR, CDR2 FQNEAQ (reference sequence). This CDR3 spans 16 amino acids. The whole variable domain, filled in from reference TRBV7-9 and TRBJ1-1, reads DTGVSQNPRHKITKRGQNVTFRCDPISEHNRLYWYRQTLGQGPEFLTYFQNEAQLEKSRLLSDRFSAERPKGSFSTLEIQRTEQGDSAMYLCASSPQGQTGHTEAFFGQGTRLTVV.

This clonotype has at least ten counts. The rearrangement links TRBV4-1 to TRBJ1-1; D not certain. Per the germline V gene, CDR1 is MGHRA and CDR2 is YSYEKL. This CDR3 is built from 14 residues. V lost 5 bases, J lost 4 bases, and 14 bases lay in between. CDR3 sequence reads: CASSDLGLSTEAFF. CDR3 nucleotides: TGCGCCAGCAGCGACTTAGGGTTGAGCACTGAAGCTTTCTTT.

The rearrangement uses TRBV4-2 and TRBJ1-1; D is possibly TRBD1 (6 bases). The CDR3 spans 16 residues. Germline V CDR1 and CDR2: LGHNA, YNFKEQ. V lost 0 bases and J lost 0, with 11 bases in between. The CDR3 loop reads CASSQEGGQMNTEAFF. CDR3 sequence (DNA): TGTGCCAGCAGCCAAGAGGGGGGGCAAATGAACACTGAAGCTTTCTTT.

The sample holds a few counts of this clonotype. V and J are TRBV7-6 and TRBJ1-1; no reliable D call. Deletions cut 6 bases from V and 3 bases from J, with 8 bases between. The CDR3 spans 12 residues. Germline V gene lookup returns CDR1 SGHVS and CDR2 FNYEAQ. CDR3 sequence: CASRGRYTEAFF. In nucleotides, the CDR3 is TGTGCCAGCAGAGGCAGATACACTGAAGCTTTCTTT. The full variable domain, with the rest looked up from reference TRBV7-6 and TRBJ1-1, is GAGVSQSPRYKVTKRGQDVALRCDPISGHVSLYWYRQALGQGPEFLTYFNYEAQQDKSGLPNDRFSAERPEGSISTLTIQRTEQRDSAMYRCASRGRYTEAFFGQGTRLTVV.

This clonotype came up many times. V gene TRBV4-1 combines with J gene TRBJ1-2; D gene ambiguous. V was trimmed by 4 bases and J by 6 bases, leaving 18 bases between them. Germline V gives CDR1 MGHRA, CDR2 YSYEKL. The CDR3 has 15 residues. CDR3 DNA: TGCGCCAGCAGCCCTCCTAGTCGTGCTTGGGATGGCTACACCTTC. It yields the protein CASSPPSRAWDGYTF.

As regards this clonotype: With a much larger clone just one base away, this may be a read error. The V and J genes are TRBV6-2 or TRBV6-3 and TRBJ2-7; TRBD2 is a possible D gene (6 bases). CDR1 is MNHEY and CDR2 is SVGEGT in the germline V gene. V lost 10 bases and J 1 base, leaving 14 bases between the germline ends. The CDR3 is 13 amino acids. CDR3 bases: TGTGCCAACACAATACGGGGGTCCTACGAGCAGTACTTC. Translated: CANTIRGSYEQYF.

This clonotype was found many times. This chain links TRBV11-2 with TRBJ2-7; no definite D call. The CDR3 contains 12 residues. Germline V lookup: CDR1 SGHAT, CDR2 FQNNGV. Trimming left V 1 base short and J 2 bases short, with 3 bases between. Here the CDR3 reads CASSLVTYEQYF. As DNA, the CDR3 is TGTGCCAGCAGCTTAGTCACCTACGAGCAGTACTTC.

This sequence joins TRBV6-6 and TRBJ2-1; D might be TRBD1 (5 bases). The V gene lost 4 bases and the J gene lost 6 bases, with 7 bases spanning the gap. Germline assignment: CDR1 MNHNY and CDR2 SVGAGI (reference sequence). The CDR3 loop spans 12 amino acids. CDR3 bases: TGTGCCAGCAGTTCAGGGTTCAATGAGCAGTTCTTC. Translating it yields CASSSGFNEQFF.

This clonotype showed up just a few times. J is TRBJ2-5 and V is TRBV28; TRBD2 matches at 7 bases. The CDR3 sequence is 16 residues long. Germline CDR1 reads MDHEN; CDR2 reads SYDVKM. Trimming at V came to 3 bases and at J to 4 bases, leaving 11 bases not matched to a gene. The CDR3 DNA sequence: TGTGCCAGCAGTTTCCGGGCGGGAGCCCTGGCAGAGACCCAGTACTTC. Translation gives CASSFRAGALAETQYF. The entire variable domain, with the rest obtained from reference TRBV28 and TRBJ2-5, is as follows: DVKVTQSSRYLVKRTGEKVFLECVQDMDHENMFWYRQDPGLGLRLIYFSYDVKMKEKGDIPEGYSVSREKKERFSLILESASTNQTSMYLCASSFRAGALAETQYFGPGTRLLVL.

This clonotype was picked up many times. The chain is built from TRBV7-2 and TRBJ2-1, with 13 bases matching TRBD2. V gave up 4 bases and J gave up 6 bases; unmatched junction bases: 6. This CDR3 has 16 amino acids. Germline V gene sequence: CDR1 SGHTA, CDR2 FQGNSA. The CDR3 loop reads CASSWGTSGKFNEQFF. CDR3 nucleotide sequence: TGTGCCAGCAGCTGGGGGACTAGCGGGAAATTCAATGAGCAGTTCTTC.

At least ten counts were recorded for this clonotype. It is unclear where the CDR3 begins or ends on the DNA, so no DNA is shown, and the CDR3 is as TCRdb lists it. The chain combines TRBV27 with TRBJ2-3; the table's D call of TRBD2 was not tested on the DNA. Germline assignment: CDR1 MNHEY and CDR2 SMNVEV (reference sequence). The CDR3 spans 17 amino acids, including both terminal residues. The CDR3 protein is CASSSSGLAYRTDTQYF.

This clonotype was counted at least ten times. J is TRBJ2-7 and V is TRBV7-9; no firm D call. Germline-derived CDR1 and CDR2 are SEHNR and FQNEAQ (reference sequence). There are 12 residues in the CDR3. Trimming stripped 5 bases from V and 3 bases from J, with 8 bases between. CDR3 DNA sequence: TGTGCCAGCAGCCCTACTCTCTACGAGCAGTACTTC. This gives the protein CASSPTLYEQYF.

In its sample, this clonotype was seen many times. The chain recombines TRBV9 with TRBJ2-3; D remains ambiguous. CDR1 and CDR2 from the germline V gene are SGDLS and YYNGEE. Trimming removed 0 bases at V and 6 bases at J, with 11 bases between. The CDR3 has 14 amino acids. For the CDR3, the DNA is TGTGCCAGCAGCGTAGTCGACGTTCGGGATACGCAGTATTTT. This translates into CASSVVDVRDTQYF. The whole variable domain, filled in from reference TRBV9 and TRBJ2-3, reads DSGVTQTPKHLITATGQRVTLRCSPRSGDLSVYWYQQSLDQGLQFLIQYYNGEERAKGNILERFSAQQFPDLHSELNLSSLELGDSALYFCASSVVDVRDTQYFGPGTRLTVL.

This rearrangement joins TRBV6-5 to TRBJ1-1, with D possibly TRBD1 on 5 matching bases. Germline lookup yields CDR1 MNHEY and CDR2 SVGAGI. The germline V and J ends were trimmed by 7 bases and 5 bases, with 11 bases remaining between them. The CDR3 extends over 12 amino acids. CDR3 in DNA: TGTGCCAGCAACAGGCCGGGAACTGAAGCTTTCTTT. This gives the protein CASNRPGTEAFF.

This clonotype has ten or more counts. The rearrangement links TRBV7-2 to TRBJ1-2; 7 nucleotides match TRBD1. The CDR3 runs 14 residues. Germline V CDR1 and CDR2: SGHTA, FQGNSA. With V trimmed by 5 bases and J by 8 bases, 11 bases remained unmatched. CDR3 sequence reads: CASSTPAGGGGYTF. In DNA, the CDR3 is TGTGCCAGCAGCACCCCGGCAGGGGGAGGGGGCTACACCTTC.

This clonotype was seen at least ten times. J is TRBJ1-2 and V is TRBV20-1; a possible D gene is TRBD1 (5 bases). The CDR3 spans 14 residues. Germline V lookup: CDR1 DFQATT, CDR2 SNEGSKA (reference sequence). The germline V and J ends were trimmed by 6 bases and 0 bases, with 14 bases remaining between them. For the CDR3, the DNA is TGCAGTGCCCCCCGGGGGGGAGCTAACTATGGCTACACCTTC. Protein sequence: CSAPRGGANYGYTF.

This clonotype was recorded a few times. The chain recombines TRBV6-4 with TRBJ2-3; 7 nucleotides line up with TRBD1. Trimming at V came to 2 bases and at J to 1 base, leaving 3 bases not matched to a gene. This CDR3 is 15 amino acids long. In germline, CDR1 is MRHNA, CDR2 SNTAGT. The CDR3 sequence: CASSDGTAGTDTQYF. The CDR3 DNA is TGTGCCAGCAGTGACGGGACAGCGGGCACAGATACGCAGTATTTT.

This clonotype was seen repeatedly, ten times or more. The chain couples TRBV5-1 to TRBJ2-1; maybe TRBD1 (6 bases). CDR1 and CDR2 (germline): SGHRS, YFSETQ. The CDR3 extends over 12 amino acids. V was cut by 7 bases and J by 4 bases, with 9 bases left in between. CDR3 DNA: TGCGCCAGCCGGGACACTTACAATGAGCAGTTCTTC. Translating it yields CASRDTYNEQFF. The full variable domain, its missing parts supplied by reference TRBV5-1 and TRBJ2-1, is KAGVTQTPRYLIKTRGQQVTLSCSPISGHRSVSWYQQTPGQGLQFLFEYFSETQRNKGNFPGRFSGRQFSNSRSEMNVSTLELGDSALYLCASRDTYNEQFFGPGTRLTVL.

CDR3 loop: CASSPTKPDTQYF. For the CDR3, the DNA is TGTGCCAGCAGCCCCACGAAGCCAGATACGCAGTATTTT. V usage is TRBV5-4 and J usage is TRBJ2-3, with D unclear. This CDR3 is 13 amino acids long. The V and J ends lost 4 bases and 4 bases respectively, with 10 bases between them. Per germline, CDR1 SGHNT and CDR2 YYREEE (reference sequence).

This clonotype was recorded at least ten times. CDR3 loop: CASSLSGSSYEQYF. The CDR3 bases are TGTGCCAGCAGTTTATCTGGGTCATCCTACGAGCAGTACTTC. The chain is built from TRBV27 and TRBJ2-7; D is undetermined. The CDR3 contains 14 residues. Trimming took off 0 bases at V and 1 base at J, with 7 bases between the two ends. Germline V gene data show CDR1 as MNHEY and CDR2 as SMNVEV (reference sequence).

This clonotype was counted between two and nine times. This chain connects TRBV29-1 to TRBJ1-2; D is uncertain. This CDR3 has 14 residues. V was shortened by 2 bases and J by 2 bases, with 12 bases between the two germline ends. Germline CDR1 and CDR2: SQVTM and ANQGSEA. CDR3 in DNA: TGCAGCGTTGAATCGTCGGCCCGAAACTATGGCTACACCTTC. Its translation is CSVESSARNYGYTF.

At least ten counts were recorded for this clonotype. The genes are TRBV5-1 and TRBJ2-3, with 9 bases lining up with TRBD2. This CDR3 is 15 amino acids long. J gave up 2 bases and V 0 bases, and 1 base lay outside the gene matches. Germline-derived CDR1 and CDR2 are SGHRS and YFSETQ. CDR3 in DNA: TGCGCCAGCAGCTTGGTAGCGGGAGCCACAGATACGCAGTATTTT. Its translation: CASSLVAGATDTQYF.